The 30 T cell receptor beta chains below all came from one sample that was sequenced in a study of PD-1 blockade in classical Hodgkin lymphoma. TCRdb keeps only in-frame clones here, not all; method: immunoSEQ multiplex PCR. The table has fewer than 25,000 clones, 80% to 90% seen once. The time point: cycle 4 day 1 (C4D1), after five to seven weeks of nivolumab. Relapse was seen in all patients after autologous stem cell transplantation, and brentuximab vedotin exposure was variable. The sample was peripheral blood mononuclear cells (PBMCs), taken before the fourth cycle of nivolumab. These receptors all stem from a human donor with classical Hodgkin lymphoma.

This chain links TRBV9 with TRBJ2-6, with D possibly TRBD2 on 5 matching bases. V lost 3 bases and J lost 4, with 14 bases in between. The CDR3 covers 16 residues. CDR1 is SGDLS and CDR2 is YYNGEE in the germline V gene. The CDR3 loop is CASSDRLDSGANVLTF. DNA of the CDR3: TGTGCCAGCAGCGATCGACTGGACTCCGGGGCCAACGTCCTGACTTTC. Full variable domain (missing parts from reference TRBV9 and TRBJ2-6): DSGVTQTPKHLITATGQRVTLRCSPRSGDLSVYWYQQSLDQGLQFLIQYYNGEERAKGNILERFSAQQFPDLHSELNLSSLELGDSALYFCASSDRLDSGANVLTFGAGSRLTVL.

This clone was counted between two and nine times. This chain connects TRBV11-1 to TRBJ1-5, with D tentatively TRBD1 (6 bases). This CDR3 contains 15 residues. V lost 2 bases and J 4 bases, leaving 12 bases between the germline ends. Germline-derived CDR1 and CDR2 are SGHAT and FQDESV (reference sequence). CDR3 in DNA: TGTGCCAGCAGCTTACGGGGGGGCCAGAATCAGCCCCAGCATTTT. This codes for CASSLRGGQNQPQHF.

This clone was picked up a small number of times. The CDR3 sequence: CASSLESLYEQYF. In nucleotides, the CDR3 is TGTGCCAGCTCACTTGAGTCTTTATACGAGCAGTACTTC. The chain recombines TRBV18 with TRBJ2-7; D call uncertain. Trimming shortened V by 4 bases and J by 4 bases, and 11 bases separated the two germline ends. Germline CDR1 and CDR2: KGHSH and LQKENI. This CDR3 spans 13 amino acids. Full variable domain (rest looked up from reference TRBV18 and TRBJ2-7): NAGVMQNPRHLVRRRGQEARLRCSPMKGHSHVYWYRQLPEEGLKFMVYLQKENIIDESGMPKERFSAEFPKEGPSILRIQQVVRGDSAAYFCASSLESLYEQYFGPGTRLTVT.

The V and J genes are TRBV5-1 and TRBJ1-1; D not certain. Per germline, CDR1 SGHRS and CDR2 YFSETQ. V was trimmed by 4 bases and J by 1 base, leaving 2 bases between them. CDR3 length equals 11 residues. The CDR3 loop reads CASSGNTEAFF. As DNA, the CDR3 is TGCGCCAGCAGCGGGAACACTGAAGCTTTCTTT.

Only one count was recorded for this clone. This rearrangement joins TRBV5-1 to TRBJ2-7; 7 nucleotides align to TRBD1. The CDR3 covers 13 residues. Germline CDR1 is SGHRS and CDR2 is YFSETQ. V lost 4 bases to trimming and J lost 2 bases; unmatched junction nucleotides: 3. The chain's CDR3 is CASSPTGPYEQYF. CDR3 coding DNA: TGCGCCAGCAGCCCGACAGGGCCCTACGAGCAGTACTTC. Looking up the rest from reference TRBV5-1 and TRBJ2-7 gives the full variable domain: KAGVTQTPRYLIKTRGQQVTLSCSPISGHRSVSWYQQTPGQGLQFLFEYFSETQRNKGNFPGRFSGRQFSNSRSEMNVSTLELGDSALYLCASSPTGPYEQYFGPGTRLTVT.

CDR3 nucleotide sequence: TGCAGCGTTGCCATAAATATCGGGACACAGGCTTATGGCTACACCTTC. Its translation is CSVAINIGTQAYGYTF. V and J are TRBV29-1 and TRBJ1-2, with a tentative D call TRBD1 (6 bases). The CDR3 length is 16 residues. Germline loops: CDR1 SQVTM, CDR2 ANQGSEA. The V and J ends lost 4 bases and 5 bases respectively, with 23 bases between them.

This clone has more than one count but fewer than ten. This chain connects TRBV5-6 to TRBJ2-5; 10 nucleotides line up with TRBD1. Germline V CDR1 and CDR2: SGHDT, YYEEEE. The V and J ends lost 3 bases and 5 bases, in that order; junction bases with no gene match: 7. This CDR3 spans 15 amino acids. The CDR3 coding sequence is TGTGCCAGCAGCTCATTAGACAGGGGGCGTGAGACCCAGTACTTC. It is translated as CASSSLDRGRETQYF. The full variable domain, with the rest looked up from reference TRBV5-6 and TRBJ2-5, is DAGVTQSPTHLIKTRGQQVTLRCSPKSGHDTVSWYQQALGQGPQFIFQYYEEEERQRGNFPDRFSGHQFPNYSSELNVNALLLGDSALYLCASSSLDRGRETQYFGPGTRLLVL.

The chain recombines TRBV7-9 with TRBJ2-7; TRBD1 matches at 7 bases. CDR3 length: 15 residues. Germline V lookup: CDR1 SEHNR, CDR2 FQNEAQ (reference sequence). V shed 5 bases, J shed 6 bases, and the junction held 13 bases outside the gene matches. CDR3 sequence: CASSPPGTVKGEQYF. The DNA for the CDR3 is TGTGCCAGCAGCCCCCCCGGGACAGTGAAGGGCGAGCAGTACTTC.

The gene calls are TRBV5-4 and TRBJ2-5; 12 nucleotides align to TRBD2. This CDR3 contains 15 residues. Germline values: CDR1 SGHNT, CDR2 YYREEE (reference sequence). Trimming at V came to 4 bases and at J to 3 bases, leaving 4 bases not matched to a gene. The CDR3 nucleotides read TGTGCCAGCAGCCAGCGACTAGCGGGGGAAGAGACCCAGTACTTC. Protein product: CASSQRLAGEETQYF.

The rearrangement uses TRBV13 and TRBJ2-2; 7 nucleotides line up with TRBD1. Germline V gives CDR1 PRHDT, CDR2 FYEKMQ (reference sequence). CDR3 length equals 16 residues. V was pared by 3 bases and J by 3 bases, with 7 bases of the junction left unmatched. The CDR3 is CASSFAGGEDTGELFF. CDR3 nucleotide sequence: TGTGCCAGCAGCTTCGCAGGGGGAGAGGACACCGGGGAGCTGTTTTTT. The entire variable domain, with the rest obtained from reference TRBV13 and TRBJ2-2, is as follows: AAGVIQSPRHLIKEKRETATLKCYPIPRHDTVYWYQQGPGQDPQFLISFYEKMQSDKGSIPDRFSAQQFSDYHSELNMSSLELGDSALYFCASSFAGGEDTGELFFGEGSRLTVL.

This chain connects TRBV11-3 to TRBJ1-1; D unresolved. Trimming removed 3 bases from V and 4 bases from J, with 12 bases in between. The CDR3 has 14 amino acids. Germline V CDR1 and CDR2: SGHNT, YENEEA. The CDR3 DNA sequence: TGTGCCAGCAGCTTCTTTCCGGGTAGCACTGAAGCTTTCTTT. The encoded protein is CASSFFPGSTEAFF. The full variable domain, in which reference TRBV11-3 and TRBJ1-1 provide the parts outside the CDR3, is EAGVVQSPRYKIIEKKQPVAFWCNPISGHNTLYWYLQNLGQGPELLIRYENEEAVDDSQLPKDRFSAERLKGVDSTLKIQPAELGDSAVYLCASSFFPGSTEAFFGQGTRLTVV.

The chain joins TRBV9 to TRBJ1-1; D gene uncertain. Germline values: CDR1 SGDLS, CDR2 YYNGEE. Trimming took 0 bases from V and 4 from J, leaving 4 bases between them. The CDR3 loop spans 12 amino acids. The CDR3 sequence: CASSVAGTEAFF. In DNA, the CDR3 is TGTGCCAGCAGCGTAGCAGGCACTGAAGCTTTCTTT.

The chain links TRBV9 to TRBJ1-4; possibly TRBD1 for D (5 bases). With 4 bases removed from V and 8 bases from J, the gap between germline ends came to 15 bases. This CDR3 contains 14 residues. CDR1 is SGDLS, CDR2 YYNGEE, per germline. CDR3 loop: CASSSGADREKLFF. CDR3 DNA sequence: TGTGCCAGCAGCTCCGGGGCCGATCGGGAAAAACTGTTTTTT.

The genes are TRBV18 and TRBJ1-2; D remains ambiguous. Between the trimmed V and J ends, which lost 2 bases and 3 bases, there was a span of 7 bases. Germline V gene lookup returns CDR1 KGHSH and CDR2 LQKENI. The CDR3 runs to 13 residues. For the CDR3, the DNA is TGTGCCAGCTCACCAGCCGGGGACTATGGCTACACCTTC. Residues: CASSPAGDYGYTF.

The chain joins TRBV2 to TRBJ2-2; 7 bases match TRBD1. Germline CDR1 is SNHLY and CDR2 is FYNNEI. The J segment lost 3 bases and the V segment lost 6 bases, leaving 4 bases of the junction unmatched. The CDR3 is made up of 14 amino acids. CDR3 protein: CASSADRDTGELFF. CDR3 nucleotide sequence: TGTGCCAGCAGCGCCGACAGGGACACCGGGGAGCTGTTTTTT.

The chain combines TRBV9 with TRBJ2-7, with D possibly being TRBD2 (5 bases). The V gene lost 4 bases and the J gene lost 5 bases, with 13 bases spanning the gap. Germline V gene lookup returns CDR1 SGDLS and CDR2 YYNGEE. This CDR3 region has 13 residues. The CDR3 loop is CASSPLGVNEQYF. The CDR3 region has the DNA TGTGCCAGCAGCCCCCTGGGAGTCAACGAGCAGTACTTC.

For this clone: A read error may account for a junction end that differs from germline. The rearrangement joins TRBV30 to TRBJ1-1; D is ambiguous. There are 12 residues in the CDR3. From germline, CDR1 is GTSNPN and CDR2 SVGIG (reference sequence). The CDR3 sequence is CAWTLGGIDLSF. DNA for the CDR3: TGTGCCTGGACCCTAGGCGGGATAGACCTCTCATTT.

Here the CDR3 DNA reads TGTGCCAGCAGTTATAACCGACAGGGGTTGGGTTCACCCCTCCACTTT. This codes for CASSYNRQGLGSPLHF. The rearrangement uses TRBV6-5 and TRBJ1-6; 8 bases are shared with TRBD1. The CDR3 spans 16 residues. Germline V lookup: CDR1 MNHEY, CDR2 SVGAGI. V lost 3 bases to trimming and J lost 9 bases; unmatched junction nucleotides: 10.

The V and J genes are TRBV5-1 and TRBJ2-7; D perhaps matches TRBD1 (6 bases). This CDR3 contains 18 residues. Trimming took 0 bases from V and 2 from J, leaving 21 bases between them. CDR1 SGHRS and CDR2 YFSETQ come from the germline V gene. CDR3: CASSLGPWGSTGTYEQYF. The CDR3, as DNA: TGCGCCAGCAGCTTGGGCCCCTGGGGAAGTACAGGGACCTACGAGCAGTACTTC.

The V call is TRBV18, the J call TRBJ2-2; no clear D. Per germline, CDR1 KGHSH and CDR2 LQKENI. The CDR3 length is 13 residues. V lost 1 base and J lost 4, with 4 bases in between. The CDR3 DNA reads TGTGCCAGCTCACCACGCAGCACCGGGGAGCTGTTTTTT. It codes for CASSPRSTGELFF.

This sequence joins TRBV28 and TRBJ1-1; the D is unclear. There are 12 residues in the CDR3. V lost 7 bases and J lost 4, with 10 bases in between. Germline V lookup: CDR1 MDHEN, CDR2 SYDVKM. The CDR3 loop is CASKELRTEAFF. DNA of the CDR3: TGTGCCAGCAAGGAGTTACGCACTGAAGCTTTCTTT.

The genes are TRBV9 and TRBJ2-1, with D possibly matching TRBD2 (5 bases). This CDR3 spans 12 amino acids. Germline CDR1 is SGDLS and CDR2 is YYNGEE. V gave up 4 bases and J gave up 12 bases, with 14 bases separating them. CDR3 amino acids: CASSPSSERQFF. CDR3 bases: TGTGCCAGCAGCCCTAGCTCCGAGCGGCAGTTCTTC.

The chain has TRBV2 and TRBJ1-1; D remains unclear. The CDR3 length is 14 residues. Between the trimmed V and J ends, which lost 1 base and 1 base, there was a span of 7 bases. Germline assignment: CDR1 SNHLY and CDR2 FYNNEI. CDR3 DNA sequence: TGTGCCAGCAGTGAAGAGGTTTCGAACACTGAAGCTTTCTTT. This sequence encodes CASSEEVSNTEAFF.

The rearrangement joins TRBV5-5 to TRBJ2-7; D possibly corresponds to TRBD1 (6 bases). The CDR3 runs 15 residues. V was shortened by 1 base and J by 0 bases, with 11 bases between the two germline ends. The germline gives CDR1 SGHKS, CDR2 YYEKEE (reference sequence). The CDR3 loop reads CASSLRSQGSYEQYF. For the CDR3, the DNA is TGTGCCAGCAGCTTGAGGTCACAGGGCTCCTACGAGCAGTACTTC.

The CDR3 nucleotides are TGCGCCAGCAGTGGAACAGACAAAAACATTCAGTACTTC. Protein sequence: CASSGTDKNIQYF. The gene calls are TRBV10-1 and TRBJ2-4; D not resolved. CDR3 size: 13 residues. Between the trimmed V and J ends, which lost 4 bases and 3 bases, there was a span of 7 bases. Per germline, CDR1 WNHNN and CDR2 SYGVQD (reference sequence).

This clone was seen a few times. The chain carries TRBV6-5 and TRBJ1-1; 7 bases match TRBD1. J gave up 4 bases and V 5 bases, and 10 bases lay outside the gene matches. Germline CDR1 reads MNHEY; CDR2 reads SVGAGI. This CDR3 contains 15 residues. For the CDR3, the DNA is TGTGCCAGCAGTAGGGGACAGCGGGAGGGCACTGAAGCTTTCTTT. As protein: CASSRGQREGTEAFF.

The J gene is TRBJ1-5, the V gene TRBV4-1; D gene ambiguous. CDR1 is MGHRA and CDR2 is YSYEKL in the germline V gene. V lost 0 bases and J 6 bases, leaving 12 bases between the germline ends. The CDR3 sequence is 15 residues long. CDR3 nucleotides: TGCGCCAGCAGCCAAGATTCCGGGATCGGTCAGCCCCAGCATTTT. Its translation is CASSQDSGIGQPQHF.

This clone ranks as large. The rearrangement links TRBV4-2 to TRBJ1-5; TRBD1 matches at 9 bases. V trimming: 2 bases; J trimming: 6 bases; junction bases outside the gene matches: 5. Per germline, CDR1 LGHNA and CDR2 YNFKEQ. The CDR3 covers 15 residues. CDR3 amino acids: CASSQWTGVGQPQHF. DNA for the CDR3: TGTGCCAGCAGCCAATGGACAGGGGTAGGTCAGCCCCAGCATTTT.

This chain connects TRBV5-1 to TRBJ2-3, with D perhaps TRBD2 (6 bases). Trimming removed 0 bases from V and 4 bases from J, with 12 bases in between. The CDR3 covers 15 residues. The germline CDR1 and CDR2 sequences are SGHRS and YFSETQ. Here the CDR3 reads CASSLVGSGPDTQYF. In nucleotides, the CDR3 is TGCGCCAGCAGCTTGGTCGGTAGCGGCCCAGATACGCAGTATTTT.

This clone is a singleton in its sample. The chain has TRBV7-3 and TRBJ1-1, with D unresolved. The germline CDR1 and CDR2 sequences are SGHTA and FQGTGA. Trimming shortened V by 6 bases and J by 0 bases, and 8 bases separated the two germline ends. This CDR3 is 13 amino acids long. Here the CDR3 reads CASREQMNTEAFF. The DNA for the CDR3 is TGTGCCAGCAGGGAACAAATGAACACTGAAGCTTTCTTT.